This T cell receptor (beta chain) was retrieved from a study of blood T cell repertoires in COVID-19. Only in-frame clones appear in the TCRdb table, and some are missing; sequencing was by immunoSEQ multiplex PCR. The table includes 85,000 to 95,000 clones, roughly 87% detected once. Trimming cost V 5 bases and J 4 bases, with 11 bases left between them. The CDR3 length is 13 residues. The germline gives CDR1 SEHNR, CDR2 FQNEAQ (reference sequence). On this clone itself: The identical CDR3 is also encoded by other nucleotide sequences in the sample.

The sequencing input was peripheral blood. This rearrangement joins TRBV7-9 to TRBJ2-5, with D hard to call. The sequence was obtained from a woman aged 80 or over with active COVID-19. For the CDR3, the DNA is TGTGCCAGCAGCCTCCTAGGTGGAGAGACCCAGTACTTC. Translation gives CASSLLGGETQYF.